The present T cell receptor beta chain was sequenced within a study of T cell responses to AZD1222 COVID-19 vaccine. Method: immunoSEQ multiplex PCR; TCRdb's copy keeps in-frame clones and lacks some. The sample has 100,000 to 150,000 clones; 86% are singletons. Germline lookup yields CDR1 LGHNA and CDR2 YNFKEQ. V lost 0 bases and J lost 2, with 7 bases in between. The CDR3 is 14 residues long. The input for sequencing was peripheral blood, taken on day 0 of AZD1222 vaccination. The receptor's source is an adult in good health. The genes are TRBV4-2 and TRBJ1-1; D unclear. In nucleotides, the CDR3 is TGTGCCAGCAGCCAAGATTGGAGAAACACTGAAGCTTTCTTT. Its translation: CASSQDWRNTEAFF.